This T cell receptor (beta chain) came from a study of CD8+CD57+ T cells in acquired aplastic anemia. Genomic DNA, serving as template, underwent TCR beta VDJ and CDR3 profiling. Each CDR3 protein is one row after TCRdb ran MiXCR on the reads. The sample has 90,000 to 120,000 distinct CDR3 sequences; 50% to 65% are singletons. Trimming cost V 5 bases and J 6 bases; bases outside gene matches: 11. The CDR3 consists of 14 residues. Germline lookup yields CDR1 SQVTM and CDR2 ANQGSEA. V and J are TRBV29-1 and TRBJ1-2; TRBD1 aligns across 8 bases. Specimen: sorted CD4+, CD8+, or CD8+CD57+ T cells (not recorded which) from PBMCs. This sequence was found in a human donor in good health, serving as a control. DNA of the CDR3: TGCAGCGTTCTTCAGACAGGGGCCGATGATGGCTACACCTTC. Its translation: CSVLQTGADDGYTF.